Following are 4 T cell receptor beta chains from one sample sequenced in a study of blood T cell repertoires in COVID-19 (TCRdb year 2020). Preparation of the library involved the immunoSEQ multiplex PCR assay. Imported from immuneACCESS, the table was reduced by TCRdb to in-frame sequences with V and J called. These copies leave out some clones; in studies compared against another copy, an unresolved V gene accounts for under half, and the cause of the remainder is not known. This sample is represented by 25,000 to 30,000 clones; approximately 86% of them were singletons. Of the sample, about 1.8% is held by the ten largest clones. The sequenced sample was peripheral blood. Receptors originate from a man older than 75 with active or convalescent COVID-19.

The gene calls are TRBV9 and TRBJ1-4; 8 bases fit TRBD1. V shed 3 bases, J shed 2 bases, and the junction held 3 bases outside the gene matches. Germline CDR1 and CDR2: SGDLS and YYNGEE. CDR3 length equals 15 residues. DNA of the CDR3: TGTGCCAGCAGCGCGGACAGGGATACTAATGAAAAACTGTTTTTT. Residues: CASSADRDTNEKLFF. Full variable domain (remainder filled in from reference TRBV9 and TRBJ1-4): DSGVTQTPKHLITATGQRVTLRCSPRSGDLSVYWYQQSLDQGLQFLIQYYNGEERAKGNILERFSAQQFPDLHSELNLSSLELGDSALYFCASSADRDTNEKLFFGSGTQLSVL.

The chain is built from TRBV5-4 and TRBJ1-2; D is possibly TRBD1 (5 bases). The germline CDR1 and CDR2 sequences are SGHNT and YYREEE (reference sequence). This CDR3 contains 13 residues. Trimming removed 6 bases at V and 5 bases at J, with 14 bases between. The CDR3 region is CASNNKGVYGYTF. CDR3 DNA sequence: TGTGCCAGCAACAATAAAGGGGTTTATGGCTACACCTTC.

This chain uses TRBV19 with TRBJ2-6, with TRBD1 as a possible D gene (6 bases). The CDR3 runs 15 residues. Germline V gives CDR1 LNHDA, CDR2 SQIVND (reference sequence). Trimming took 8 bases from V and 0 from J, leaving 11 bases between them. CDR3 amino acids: CASSGVRSGANVLTF. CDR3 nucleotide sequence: TGTGCCAGTTCAGGGGTCCGCTCTGGGGCCAACGTCCTGACTTTC. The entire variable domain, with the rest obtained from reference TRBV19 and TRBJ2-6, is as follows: DGGITQSPKYLFRKEGQNVTLSCEQNLNHDAMYWYRQDPGQGLRLIYYSQIVNDFQKGDIAEGYSVSREKKESFPLTVTSAQKNPTAFYLCASSGVRSGANVLTFGAGSRLTVL.

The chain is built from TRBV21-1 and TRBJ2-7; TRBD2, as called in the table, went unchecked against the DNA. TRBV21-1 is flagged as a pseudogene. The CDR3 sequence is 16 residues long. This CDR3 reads CASSPTSGGGSYEQYF. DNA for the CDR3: TGTGCCAGCAGCCCTACTAGCGGGGGCGGATCCTACGAGCAGTACTTC.